This entry lists 8 T cell receptor beta chains sequenced from one sample in a study of blood T cell repertoires in COVID-19. Sequenced by immunoSEQ multiplex PCR; TCRdb stores in-frame clones only, minus some. The sample includes 300,000 to 350,000 clones, 88% seen only once; the top ten take over 4.5%. The sample comprised PBMCs or T cells enriched from blood (not recorded which). These receptors came from a man aged 30 to 45 who had recovered from COVID-19.

The rearrangement links TRBV18 to TRBJ2-3, with 7 positions matching TRBD2. V trimming: 2 bases; J trimming: 4 bases; junction bases outside the gene matches: 3. Germline V gene lookup returns CDR1 KGHSH and CDR2 LQKENI. The CDR3 totals 14 residues. The DNA of the CDR3 is TGTGCCAGCTCACCAGCGGGGAGGGCAGATACGCAGTATTTT. It specifies CASSPAGRADTQYF.

This chain joins TRBV10-1 and TRBJ1-1; D may be TRBD1 (6 bases). Trimming removed 0 bases from V and 0 bases from J, with 11 bases in between. Germline CDR1 reads WNHNN; CDR2 reads SYGVQD (reference sequence). The CDR3 runs 16 residues. The CDR3 sequence is CASSESQGPMNTEAFF. The CDR3 nucleotides read TGCGCCAGCAGTGAGTCGCAGGGGCCTATGAACACTGAAGCTTTCTTT.

The V gene is TRBV12-5, the J gene TRBJ2-7, with TRBD1 as a possible D gene (5 bases). This CDR3 contains 16 residues. CDR1 and CDR2 (germline): LGHNT, FRNRAP. With 0 bases removed from V and 2 bases from J, the gap between germline ends came to 14 bases. The chain's CDR3 is CASGLVILGQTYEQYF. The CDR3 DNA is TGTGCTAGTGGTTTGGTAATCCTTGGACAAACCTACGAGCAGTACTTC.

In DNA, the CDR3 is TGTGCCAGCAAGACGAGGGGGGGCGGTGGTAATTCACCCCTCCACTTT. This translates into CASKTRGGGGNSPLHF. The chain is built from TRBV27 and TRBJ1-6; possibly TRBD1 for D (6 bases). CDR1 is MNHEY and CDR2 is SMNVEV in the germline V gene (reference sequence). The germline V and J ends were trimmed by 7 bases and 6 bases, with 19 bases remaining between them. This CDR3 region has 16 residues.

This clone was found once. V gene TRBV10-3 combines with J gene TRBJ1-5; D unresolved. Germline CDR1 is ENHRY and CDR2 is SYGVKD. Trimming shortened V by 0 bases and J by 6 bases, and 15 bases separated the two germline ends. The CDR3 consists of 16 residues. CDR3 region: CAISESGSGGTQPQHF. The CDR3 DNA sequence: TGTGCCATCAGTGAGTCAGGTTCAGGAGGCACTCAGCCCCAGCATTTT.

V usage is TRBV2 and J usage is TRBJ1-2; D possibly corresponds to TRBD1 (6 bases). This CDR3 has 15 amino acids. Trimming removed 4 bases from V and 4 bases from J, with 16 bases in between. Per the germline V gene, CDR1 is SNHLY and CDR2 is FYNNEI. CDR3: CASSGARAGAYGYTF. DNA for the CDR3: TGTGCCAGCAGTGGGGCTCGGGCAGGGGCCTATGGCTACACCTTC.

This clone was detected only once. This chain connects TRBV15 to TRBJ1-2, with TRBD1 as a possible D gene (5 bases). The germline V and J ends were trimmed by 0 bases and 6 bases, with 17 bases remaining between them. Germline V CDR1 and CDR2: LNHNV, YYDKDF (reference sequence). The CDR3 covers 16 residues. The CDR3 is CATSREMIQAADGYTF. DNA of the CDR3: TGTGCCACCAGCAGAGAGATGATACAGGCAGCTGATGGCTACACCTTC.

This chain joins TRBV10-3 and TRBJ1-1, with D possibly matching TRBD1 (5 bases). The germline gives CDR1 ENHRY, CDR2 SYGVKD. This CDR3 comprises 12 residues. V dropped 10 bases and J dropped 10 bases, with 19 bases sitting between them. CDR3 nucleotides: TGTGCCACCCTTTCTCCGGGGGGTAGAGCTTTCTTT. It yields the protein CATLSPGGRAFF.